A selection of T cell receptor beta chains follows, all from one sample in a study of OX40 agonist ivuxolimab in advanced cancers. Sequencing used immunoSEQ multiplex PCR; TCRdb keeps in-frame clones, though not all of them. This table holds tens of thousands of clones, about nine tenths found once. Sequenced here: CD4+ or CD8+ T cells sorted from blood, sampled in a trial of the OX40 agonist ivuxolimab. Receptor source: an adult with an advanced solid tumor such as melanoma, head and neck, liver or kidney cancer. CDR3s include the opening cysteine and the closing phenylalanine or tryptophan. The order of the fields is CDR3 DNA, CDR3 protein, D gene, V gene, J gene, clone size. The D gene is left open where the match is weak. Only some rows state a clone size, as once, few, many or a class for expanded clones.

DNA: TGTGCCACCAGCAGAGTCGGGTCAATTGGGGAGACCCAGTACTTC
CDR3: CATSRVGSIGETQYF
D: .
V: TRBV15
J: TRBJ2-5
size: .

DNA: TGTGCCAGCAGCGTAACTACAGGGGCTGAGCAGTTCTTC
CDR3: CASSVTTGAEQFF
D: TRBD1
V: TRBV9
J: TRBJ2-1
size: .

DNA: TGTGCCAGCCGGAGGGACACCGGGGAGCCCCAGCATTTT
CDR3: CASRRDTGEPQHF
D: .
V: TRBV6-6
J: TRBJ1-5
size: .

DNA: TGTGCCAGCAGTTATGTGGGGGGTTCTAACTATGGCTACACCTTC
CDR3: CASSYVGGSNYGYTF
D: .
V: TRBV6-5
J: TRBJ1-2
size: .

DNA: TGTGCCAGCAGTTACCCTAGCGGGGGCACCTACGAGCAGTACTTC
CDR3: CASSYPSGGTYEQYF
D: TRBD2
V: TRBV6-5
J: TRBJ2-7
size: .

DNA: TGTGCCAGCAGTTACCTTGGACAGGGAACCGGGGAGCTGTTTTTT
CDR3: CASSYLGQGTGELFF
D: TRBD1
V: TRBV6-6
J: TRBJ2-2
size: .

DNA: TGTGCCAGCAGTCTACAGGGGGATAGTGGCTACACCTTC
CDR3: CASSLQGDSGYTF
D: TRBD1
V: TRBV6-5
J: TRBJ1-2
size: .

DNA: TGCGCCAGCAGCCAAGAAAGTCGTCTAGGCGGTGAAGCTTTCTTT
CDR3: CASSQESRLGGEAFF
D: .
V: TRBV4-3
J: TRBJ1-1
size: once

DNA: TGTGCCAGCAGCCAAGTGGGGGTGGTGGACTATGGCTACACCTTC
CDR3: CASSQVGVVDYGYTF
D: .
V: TRBV4-2
J: TRBJ1-2
size: once

DNA: TGCGCCAGCAGCCTGGACAGTACCCACACTGAAGCTTTCTTT
CDR3: CASSLDSTHTEAFF
D: .
V: TRBV5-1
J: TRBJ1-1
size: .

DNA: TGTGCCAGCAGCGTGACAGGAGTACCCCGAAACACCATATATTTT
CDR3: CASSVTGVPRNTIYF
D: .
V: TRBV9
J: TRBJ1-3
size: .

DNA: TGTGCCAGCAGCGGGACTTCAAATGAGCAGTTCTTC
CDR3: CASSGTSNEQFF
D: .
V: TRBV7-3
J: TRBJ2-1
size: .

DNA: TGTGCCAGCAGTGTGCACAGCGAGGGAGGCTACACCTTC
CDR3: CASSVHSEGGYTF
D: .
V: TRBV6-1
J: TRBJ1-2
size: .

DNA: TGTGCCAGCAGCTTAGCGCGGACAGTAAGAGGCTACACCTTC
CDR3: CASSLARTVRGYTF
D: .
V: TRBV7-2
J: TRBJ1-2
size: .

DNA: TGTGCTAGTGGTCCCGGGGACGGAGGACCCGGGGAGCTGTTTTTT
CDR3: CASGPGDGGPGELFF
D: .
V: TRBV12-5
J: TRBJ2-2
size: .

DNA: TGTGCCAGCAGAGAGTCAATTGGGCCCCTCCACTTT
CDR3: CASRESIGPLHF
D: .
V: TRBV14
J: TRBJ1-6
size: .

DNA: TGTGCCAGCAGTGTCCCGTTTACCCGCGAGCAGTACTTC
CDR3: CASSVPFTREQYF
D: .
V: TRBV2
J: TRBJ2-7
size: few

DNA: TGTGCCAGCAGCCCCAGGGGGCCCGGCGCTGGGGCCAACGTCCTGACTTTC
CDR3: CASSPRGPGAGANVLTF
D: TRBD1
V: TRBV5-4
J: TRBJ2-6
size: .

DNA: TGCGCCAGCAGGAGAAATAATTCACCCCTCCACTTT
CDR3: CASRRNNSPLHF
D: .
V: TRBV5-1
J: TRBJ1-6
size: .